Listed here are 27 T cell receptor beta chains from one sample, sequenced in a study of siplizumab effects on memory and regulatory T cells. Clones were read by immunoSEQ multiplex PCR, and TCRdb kept only the in-frame ones, dropping some. The sample has 100,000 or so clones; more than 85% are singletons. Sequencing input: CD4+ T cells sorted from blood. The receptors were sampled from a human donor in good health.

V gene TRBV27 combines with J gene TRBJ2-2; D gene unclear. Germline V gene lookup returns CDR1 MNHEY and CDR2 SMNVEV (reference sequence). The CDR3 contains 15 residues. Trimming removed 6 bases from V and 10 bases from J, with 21 bases in between. The CDR3 is CASSNDRMLGKELFF. CDR3 coding DNA: TGTGCCAGCAGCAACGACCGGATGCTGGGAAAGGAGCTGTTTTTT.

The rearrangement uses TRBV7-2 and TRBJ2-1; D perhaps matches TRBD2 (5 bases). The germline V and J ends were trimmed by 0 bases and 3 bases, with 9 bases remaining between them. Per germline, CDR1 SGHTA and CDR2 FQGNSA. There are 15 residues in the CDR3. The CDR3 loop reads CASSLAADRYNEQFF. The CDR3 nucleotides read TGTGCCAGCAGCTTAGCAGCGGACCGCTACAATGAGCAGTTCTTC.

V usage is TRBV9 and J usage is TRBJ1-1; D is undetermined. This CDR3 is 12 amino acids long. With 3 bases removed from V and 5 bases from J, the gap between germline ends came to 8 bases. Germline CDR1 SGDLS, CDR2 YYNGEE. This chain's CDR3 is CASSGRGTEAFF. The CDR3 bases are TGTGCCAGCAGCGGAAGAGGGACTGAAGCTTTCTTT. The full variable domain, rest sourced from reference TRBV9 and TRBJ1-1, is DSGVTQTPKHLITATGQRVTLRCSPRSGDLSVYWYQQSLDQGLQFLIQYYNGEERAKGNILERFSAQQFPDLHSELNLSSLELGDSALYFCASSGRGTEAFFGQGTRLTVV.

The J gene is TRBJ1-6, the V gene TRBV5-1; D perhaps matches TRBD1 (6 bases). The CDR3 is made up of 15 amino acids. Germline V CDR1 and CDR2: SGHRS, YFSETQ. Between the trimmed V and J ends, which lost 6 bases and 0 bases, there was a span of 10 bases. DNA of the CDR3: TGCGCCAGCAACCCGGACAGCTCCTATAATTCACCCCTCCACTTT. Amino acids: CASNPDSSYNSPLHF.

The J gene is TRBJ1-2, the V gene TRBV6-1; tentative D call: TRBD1 (6 bases). CDR3 length: 15 amino acids. With 2 bases removed from V and 6 bases from J, the gap between germline ends came to 16 bases. Germline lookup yields CDR1 MNHNS and CDR2 SASEGT. The CDR3 region has the DNA TGTGCCAGCAGTGAAACAGGGTCCCCTAGAGATGGCTACACCTTC. This codes for CASSETGSPRDGYTF.

Points on this clone: Mismatch with germline at one junction end may stem from a read error. The chain combines TRBV7-7 with TRBJ1-1; 7 bases align to TRBD1. Germline values: CDR1 SSHAT, CDR2 FNYEAQ (reference sequence). This CDR3 is 15 amino acids long. The DNA of the CDR3 is TGTGCTAGCAGCCCCCCGGGACAGAGGAACACTGAAGCTTTCTTT. This codes for CASSPPGQRNTEAFF.

V usage is TRBV27 and J usage is TRBJ1-1, with D perhaps TRBD1 (5 bases). CDR1 is MNHEY, CDR2 SMNVEV, per germline (reference sequence). This CDR3 contains 16 residues. V gave up 2 bases and J gave up 0 bases, with 13 bases separating them. The CDR3 spells CASSLEQGRMNTEAFF. The CDR3 region has the DNA TGTGCCAGCAGTTTAGAGCAGGGTAGGATGAACACTGAAGCTTTCTTT.

The chain combines TRBV10-3 with TRBJ2-5; TRBD1 might be the D (7 bases). The germline V gene encodes CDR1 ENHRY and CDR2 SYGVKD. This CDR3 is 14 amino acids long. V gave up 6 bases and J gave up 5 bases, with 16 bases separating them. CDR3 sequence: CAISPRGVRETQYF. In nucleotides, the CDR3 is TGTGCCATCAGCCCCAGGGGGGTCCGGGAGACCCAGTACTTC.

The chain joins TRBV14 to TRBJ1-2, with D possibly TRBD1 on 5 matching bases. V lost 3 bases and J lost 4, with 18 bases in between. Germline assignment: CDR1 SGHDN and CDR2 FVKESK. The CDR3 length is 16 residues. The CDR3 protein is CASSHNLLSGGYGYTF. CDR3 DNA sequence: TGTGCCAGCAGCCACAACCTTCTGTCGGGGGGCTATGGCTACACCTTC.

This chain uses TRBV5-1 with TRBJ2-5; TRBD1 or TRBD2 may be the D gene (5 bases each). Germline values: CDR1 SGHRS, CDR2 YFSETQ. This CDR3 spans 15 amino acids. Trimming stripped 4 bases from V and 5 bases from J, with 18 bases between. CDR3 in DNA: TGCGCCAGCAGCAAACAACCGGGGCCCCGGGAGACCCAGTACTTC. It translates to CASSKQPGPRETQYF.

The chain couples TRBV5-1 to TRBJ2-7; TRBD1 aligns across 9 bases. The junction had 2 bases not matched to a gene; V was cut back by 0 bases and J by 4 bases. CDR1 SGHRS and CDR2 YFSETQ come from the germline V gene. CDR3 size: 14 residues. For the CDR3, the DNA is TGCGCCAGCAGCTTGGGGGACAGGGCTTACGAGCAGTACTTC. It translates to CASSLGDRAYEQYF. Based on the CDR3 plus reference TRBV5-1 and TRBJ2-7, the full variable domain is KAGVTQTPRYLIKTRGQQVTLSCSPISGHRSVSWYQQTPGQGLQFLFEYFSETQRNKGNFPGRFSGRQFSNSRSEMNVSTLELGDSALYLCASSLGDRAYEQYFGPGTRLTVT.

The chain joins TRBV7-6 to TRBJ1-1, with TRBD1 as a possible D gene (6 bases). Germline V gene data show CDR1 as SGHVS and CDR2 as FNYEAQ. Trimming took off 2 bases at V and 6 bases at J, with 10 bases between the two ends. CDR3 size: 13 residues. Here the CDR3 DNA reads TGTGCCAGCAGCTTATACAGGGCCTCTGAAGCTTTCTTT. Amino acid sequence: CASSLYRASEAFF.

The chain is built from TRBV6-5 and TRBJ2-5, with no clear D. CDR1 and CDR2 from the germline V gene are MNHEY and SVGAGI. The CDR3 is made up of 13 amino acids. The V end was cut by 3 bases, the J end by 5 bases, with 10 bases between. The CDR3: CASSYLGGETQYF. CDR3 nucleotide sequence: TGTGCCAGCAGTTATTTGGGTGGGGAGACCCAGTACTTC.

This clone has a single count. The chain employs TRBV5-1 and TRBJ1-4; weak D call: TRBD1 (6 bases). Trimming shortened V by 3 bases and J by 0 bases, and 9 bases separated the two germline ends. Germline V gene sequence: CDR1 SGHRS, CDR2 YFSETQ. This CDR3 is 15 amino acids long. CDR3 coding DNA: TGCGCCAGCAGCTCCGGGACAACAACTAATGAAAAACTGTTTTTT. This translates into CASSSGTTTNEKLFF.

The chain employs TRBV2 and TRBJ1-2; perhaps TRBD1 as D (5 bases). Trimming cost V 4 bases and J 2 bases, with 11 bases left between them. The CDR3 extends over 14 amino acids. Germline V gives CDR1 SNHLY, CDR2 FYNNEI. The CDR3 loop reads CASSATAGNYGYTF. In DNA, the CDR3 is TGTGCCAGCAGTGCTACAGCAGGGAACTATGGCTACACCTTC.

The J gene is TRBJ1-5, the V gene TRBV30; TRBD1 agrees at 7 bases. Trimming cost V 6 bases and J 6 bases; bases outside gene matches: 8. CDR1 is GTSNPN, CDR2 SVGIG, per germline (reference sequence). The CDR3 is made up of 13 amino acids. The CDR3 spells CACSGQVAQPQHF. CDR3 DNA sequence: TGTGCCTGCAGCGGACAGGTAGCTCAGCCCCAGCATTTT.

CDR3 DNA sequence: TGCGCCAGCAGCTGGGGGGGCCTGGGCCGAGGAGAGACCCAGTACTTC. Translating gives CASSWGGLGRGETQYF. V usage is TRBV5-1 and J usage is TRBJ2-5, with D perhaps matching TRBD2 (7 bases). The CDR3 runs 16 residues. Per the germline V gene, CDR1 is SGHRS and CDR2 is YFSETQ. V lost 3 bases and J 4 bases, leaving 19 bases between the germline ends.

The V gene is TRBV7-9, the J gene TRBJ1-1, with D maybe TRBD1 (5 bases). Germline CDR1 reads SEHNR; CDR2 reads FQNEAQ (reference sequence). The CDR3 is 15 amino acids. The V gene lost 5 bases and the J gene lost 1 base, with 14 bases spanning the gap. The CDR3 spells CASSPVGQGNTEAFF. CDR3 nucleotide sequence: TGTGCCAGCAGCCCAGTCGGCCAGGGGAACACTGAAGCTTTCTTT. The complete variable domain, with remaining parts taken from reference TRBV7-9 and TRBJ1-1, reads DTGVSQNPRHKITKRGQNVTFRCDPISEHNRLYWYRQTLGQGPEFLTYFQNEAQLEKSRLLSDRFSAERPKGSFSTLEIQRTEQGDSAMYLCASSPVGQGNTEAFFGQGTRLTVV.

The chain uses TRBV5-4 and TRBJ2-2; either TRBD1 or TRBD2 may supply D (6 bases each). This CDR3 contains 16 residues. Trimming removed 4 bases at V and 4 bases at J, with 17 bases between. Germline V CDR1 and CDR2: SGHNT, YYREEE (reference sequence). CDR3 sequence reads: CASSPASGGRTGELFF. DNA of the CDR3: TGTGCCAGCAGCCCGGCCTCCGGGGGCCGCACCGGGGAGCTGTTTTTT.

The gene calls are TRBV19 and TRBJ2-5, with D unresolved. The CDR3 has 12 residues. The ends were cut back, 10 bases at V and 4 bases at J, with 13 bases in the middle. Germline values: CDR1 LNHDA, CDR2 SQIVND (reference sequence). CDR3 residues: CATAKVPETQYF. Here the CDR3 DNA reads TGTGCCACCGCCAAGGTCCCAGAGACCCAGTACTTC.

This chain uses TRBV27 with TRBJ1-1, with no clear D. CDR1 and CDR2 from the germline V gene are MNHEY and SMNVEV (reference sequence). The CDR3 covers 15 residues. V shed 6 bases and J shed 0 bases, with 14 bases lying between them. The CDR3 region has the DNA TGTGCCAGCAGACCGGAGGTGATATTGAACACTGAAGCTTTCTTT. Amino acid sequence: CASRPEVILNTEAFF.

This chain uses TRBV6-4 with TRBJ2-1, with 12 bases fitting TRBD2. The CDR3 consists of 15 residues. J was trimmed by 5 bases and V by 6 bases; bases with no gene match: 5. Per the germline V gene, CDR1 is MRHNA and CDR2 is SNTAGT. As DNA, the CDR3 is TGTGCCAGCAGATGGACTAGCGGGGCGAACAATGAGCAGTTCTTC. This translates into CASRWTSGANNEQFF.

The chain links TRBV6-1 to TRBJ2-7; 7 nucleotides align to TRBD2. CDR1 and CDR2 from the germline V gene are MNHNS and SASEGT. The CDR3 is 15 residues long. V was clipped by 4 bases and J by 7 bases; unmatched bases: 13. The CDR3 nucleotides are TGTGCCAGCAGTGTCCCTTTTCGGGAGCGGGGTGAGCAGTACTTC. Its translation: CASSVPFRERGEQYF.

This clone was detected only once. This chain uses TRBV30 with TRBJ1-6; 7 bases are a match to TRBD1. The junction had 2 bases not matched to a gene; V was cut back by 5 bases and J by 4 bases. CDR1 and CDR2 from the germline V gene are GTSNPN and SVGIG (reference sequence). CDR3 length equals 13 residues. Here the CDR3 reads CAWGTVYNSPLHF. CDR3 nucleotide sequence: TGTGCCTGGGGGACAGTGTATAATTCACCCCTCCACTTT.

This clone was found a few times. The rearrangement joins TRBV7-2 to TRBJ1-1; TRBD1 matches 8 bases. Trimming at V came to 2 bases and at J to 3 bases, leaving 2 bases not matched to a gene. Germline values: CDR1 SGHTA, CDR2 FQGNSA. The CDR3 is 14 residues long. The CDR3 DNA follows: TGTGCCAGCAGCTTACAGGGGGCAGACACTGAAGCTTTCTTT. Translating gives CASSLQGADTEAFF.

The gene calls are TRBV9 and TRBJ2-1, with 8 bases fitting TRBD2. The CDR3 is 18 residues long. The V gene end was trimmed by 4 bases and the J gene end by 12 bases; junction bases not matched to a gene: 24. Per germline, CDR1 SGDLS and CDR2 YYNGEE. CDR3 sequence: CASSSTLTSAQPTIGQFF. DNA of the CDR3: TGTGCCAGCAGCTCCACTTTGACTAGCGCCCAACCCACGATTGGGCAGTTCTTC. Full variable domain (rest looked up from reference TRBV9 and TRBJ2-1): DSGVTQTPKHLITATGQRVTLRCSPRSGDLSVYWYQQSLDQGLQFLIQYYNGEERAKGNILERFSAQQFPDLHSELNLSSLELGDSALYFCASSSTLTSAQPTIGQFFGPGTRLTVL.

This clone appeared a single time. The chain links TRBV2 to TRBJ2-7; possibly TRBD2 for D (6 bases). The CDR3 length is 15 residues. The germline gives CDR1 SNHLY, CDR2 FYNNEI. V was trimmed by 1 base and J by 6 bases, leaving 16 bases between them. CDR3 sequence reads: CASSEEGGFGSEQYF. CDR3 bases: TGTGCCAGCAGTGAAGAGGGAGGTTTTGGGTCCGAGCAGTACTTC.